These 23 T cell receptor beta chains share one sample of origin, sequenced in a study of blood T cells in healthy people across ages (dated by TCRdb to the mid-2010s). The library was built by means of 5' RACE. This sample was sequenced with an Illumina HiSeq 2500. A second PCR of roughly 7 to 11 cycles was performed with a sample-barcoded 5' primer and a J-beta primer mix. TCRdb took the public reads, trimmed them with fastp at Q25, ran MiXCR for clone calling and kept in-frame beta chains. Rows matching on CDR3 protein sequence are summarized as one entry with the most common DNA and genes. The sample table contains 790,000 or so distinct CDR3 sequences; only one count was recorded for just over 55% of them. The top ten clonotypes cover 20% to 30% of the sample. The sample was blood. These receptors all stem from a man in his forties in good health.

V usage is TRBV7-8 and J usage is TRBJ2-5; 9 bases align to TRBD2. This CDR3 contains 16 residues. Germline lookup yields CDR1 SGHVS and CDR2 FQNEAQ. Unmatched junction bases numbered 6, after V lost 0 bases and J lost 4 bases. This chain's CDR3 is CASSLASLAGVETQYF. In DNA form, the CDR3 reads TGTGCCAGCAGCTTAGCGTCATTAGCGGGAGTAGAGACCCAGTACTTC.

V and J are TRBV5-1 and TRBJ2-5; D may be TRBD2 (5 bases). The CDR3 runs to 14 residues. Trimming took 9 bases from V and 11 from J, leaving 26 bases between them. In germline, CDR1 is SGHRS, CDR2 YFSETQ. For the CDR3, the DNA is TGCGCCACAAAGCTCGACCTTTGGGAGAATGAGCAGTACTTC. Encoded protein: CATKLDLWENEQYF.

The chain employs TRBV3-1 and TRBJ2-5; tentatively, D is TRBD2 (6 bases). Germline V gene lookup returns CDR1 LGHDT and CDR2 YNNKEL (reference sequence). The CDR3 sequence is 11 residues long. V was pared by 3 bases and J by 10 bases, with 9 bases between. The CDR3 nucleotides are TGTGCCAGCAGCCAGGGGGAGGTCCAGTACTTC. It codes for CASSQGEVQYF.

The J gene is TRBJ1-5, the V gene TRBV29-1; D not resolved. Between the trimmed V and J ends, which lost 4 bases and 2 bases, there was a span of 6 bases. The CDR3 spans 12 residues. Germline V gene sequence: CDR1 SQVTM, CDR2 ANQGSEA. The CDR3 DNA reads as TGCAGCGTTGCGTGGGGCAATCAGCCCCAGCATTTT. Its protein is CSVAWGNQPQHF.

This rearrangement joins TRBV7-2 to TRBJ1-2; D ambiguous. The CDR3 is 12 amino acids. V was pared by 5 bases and J by 8 bases, with 12 bases between. The germline CDR1 and CDR2 sequences are SGHTA and FQGNSA. CDR3 residues: CASSLTTDGYTF. In DNA, the CDR3 is TGTGCCAGCAGCCTCACCACGGACGGCTACACCTTC.

This rearrangement joins TRBV28 to TRBJ2-7; 9 nucleotides align to TRBD2. Germline trimming cut 2 bases from V and 6 bases from J; bases unmatched to any gene: 5. This CDR3 is 14 amino acids long. Germline lookup yields CDR1 MDHEN and CDR2 SYDVKM. In DNA form, the CDR3 reads TGTGCCAGCAGTTTAGGGGGACTAGCTGCCGAGCAGTACTTC. Its protein is CASSLGGLAAEQYF. The full variable domain, completed using reference TRBV28 and TRBJ2-7, is DVKVTQSSRYLVKRTGEKVFLECVQDMDHENMFWYRQDPGLGLRLIYFSYDVKMKEKGDIPEGYSVSREKKERFSLILESASTNQTSMYLCASSLGGLAAEQYFGPGTRLTVT.

This chain joins TRBV7-2 and TRBJ2-1; TRBD2 matches 8 bases. CDR3 size: 15 residues. Germline CDR1 is SGHTA and CDR2 is FQGNSA. Germline trimming cut 6 bases from V and 1 base from J; bases unmatched to any gene: 5. The CDR3 DNA reads as TGTGCCAGCAGGTTCAGCGGGAGTTCCTACAATGAGCAGTTCTTC. This translates into CASRFSGSSYNEQFF. The full variable domain, in which reference TRBV7-2 and TRBJ2-1 provide the parts outside the CDR3, is GAGVSQSPSNKVTEKGKDVELRCDPISGHTALYWYRQSLGQGLEFLIYFQGNSAPDKSGLPSDRFSAERTGGSVSTLTIQRTQQEDSAVYLCASRFSGSSYNEQFFGPGTRLTVL.

This chain uses TRBV30 with TRBJ1-1; 9 bases map to TRBD1. The V gene end was trimmed by 3 bases and the J gene end by 5 bases; junction bases not matched to a gene: 4. This CDR3 has 13 residues. CDR1 and CDR2 (germline): GTSNPN, SVGIG (reference sequence). In nucleotides, the CDR3 is TGTGCCTGGAGCAACAGGGGGCGGACTGAAGCTTTCTTT. Amino acid sequence: CAWSNRGRTEAFF.

The V call is TRBV5-1, the J call TRBJ1-1; tentative D call: TRBD1 (6 bases). The V and J ends lost 0 bases and 4 bases respectively, with 13 bases between them. The CDR3 is made up of 15 amino acids. Germline-derived CDR1 and CDR2 are SGHRS and YFSETQ. The CDR3 region is CASSLVGGTSTEAFF. DNA for the CDR3: TGCGCCAGCAGCTTGGTAGGGGGAACAAGCACTGAAGCTTTCTTT.

The chain joins TRBV28 to TRBJ1-1; D remains ambiguous. CDR1 is MDHEN and CDR2 is SYDVKM in the germline V gene. Trimming removed 3 bases from V and 3 bases from J, with 17 bases in between. This CDR3 region has 16 residues. CDR3 nucleotides: TGTGCCAGCAGTTTTAGCGGTTTCGGGGATCACACTGAAGCTTTCTTT. It specifies CASSFSGFGDHTEAFF.

This clonotype showed up just once. The chain joins TRBV6-1 to TRBJ2-3; 8 nucleotides agree with TRBD1. There are 15 residues in the CDR3. Per germline, CDR1 MNHNS and CDR2 SASEGT. Trimming took 6 bases from V and 5 from J; bases not matched to a gene: 10. Here the CDR3 reads CASRGTGGTGDTQYF. The DNA for the CDR3 is TGTGCCAGCAGGGGGACAGGTGGCACGGGAGATACGCAGTATTTT.

The CDR3 DNA sequence: TGCAGTGGTAAACAGGGAAACAATCAGCCCCAGCATTTT. Amino acid sequence: CSGKQGNNQPQHF. This chain links TRBV20-1 with TRBJ1-5, with D perhaps matching TRBD1 (6 bases). The length of the CDR3 is 13 residues. V gave up 7 bases and J gave up 3 bases, with 13 bases separating them. CDR1 is DFQATT, CDR2 SNEGSKA, per germline (reference sequence).

V gene TRBV24-1 combines with J gene TRBJ2-5; 8 bases match TRBD1. Losses at the gene ends were 2 bases for V and 1 base for J; bases not matched to a gene: 5. CDR1 and CDR2 from the germline V gene are KGHDR and SFDVKD. The CDR3 covers 16 residues. The chain's CDR3 is CATSDSGQGSQETQYF. The CDR3, as DNA: TGTGCCACCAGTGATTCTGGACAGGGATCCCAAGAGACCCAGTACTTC.

The gene calls are TRBV7-2 and TRBJ2-7, with TRBD2 as a possible D gene (5 bases). Germline CDR1 reads SGHTA; CDR2 reads FQGNSA. This CDR3 is built from 14 residues. V was shortened by 5 bases and J by 7 bases, with 18 bases between the two germline ends. In nucleotides, the CDR3 is TGTGCCAGCAGCCGCGGGTGGCAGAGCGATGAGCAGTACTTC. Its translation: CASSRGWQSDEQYF. The complete variable domain, with remaining parts taken from reference TRBV7-2 and TRBJ2-7, reads GAGVSQSPSNKVTEKGKDVELRCDPISGHTALYWYRQSLGQGLEFLIYFQGNSAPDKSGLPSDRFSAERTGGSVSTLTIQRTQQEDSAVYLCASSRGWQSDEQYFGPGTRLTVT.

This clonotype was detected a few times. The chain combines TRBV27 with TRBJ2-7; 7 bases match TRBD2. The CDR3 loop spans 17 amino acids. Germline CDR1 is MNHEY and CDR2 is SMNVEV (reference sequence). J was trimmed by 4 bases and V by 6 bases; bases with no gene match: 18. The CDR3 protein is CASRVGSSLASVYEQYF. In DNA form, the CDR3 reads TGTGCCAGCAGAGTAGGAAGCTCACTAGCGTCGGTGTACGAGCAGTACTTC.

The chain couples TRBV28 to TRBJ2-7; D perhaps matches TRBD2 (5 bases). Germline V lookup: CDR1 MDHEN, CDR2 SYDVKM. Trimming removed 3 bases at V and 2 bases at J, with 23 bases between. This CDR3 has 18 amino acids. The CDR3 region is CASSFSERAKFSTYEQYF. Here the CDR3 DNA reads TGTGCCAGCAGTTTTTCCGAGAGGGCGAAGTTTAGTACCTACGAGCAGTACTTC. Looking up the rest from reference TRBV28 and TRBJ2-7 gives the full variable domain: DVKVTQSSRYLVKRTGEKVFLECVQDMDHENMFWYRQDPGLGLRLIYFSYDVKMKEKGDIPEGYSVSREKKERFSLILESASTNQTSMYLCASSFSERAKFSTYEQYFGPGTRLTVT.

This clonotype has a single count. The chain links TRBV6-5 to TRBJ2-5, with D maybe TRBD2 (7 bases). The end of the DNA aligns better with TRBJ2-4, so the J call may be wrong. CDR3 length: 15 residues. Germline assignment: CDR1 MNHEY and CDR2 SVGAGI. The CDR3 DNA reads as TGTGCCAGCAGTGCGGGGGCAGGGAAGGAAAACATTCAGTACTTC. Amino acids: CASSAGAGKENIQYF.

This clonotype turned up a few times. The chain recombines TRBV6-4 with TRBJ2-1; D gene ambiguous. CDR3 length: 14 residues. V gave up 6 bases and J gave up 12 bases, with 21 bases separating them. CDR1 is MRHNA, CDR2 SNTAGT, per germline. Here the CDR3 DNA reads TGTGCCAGCAGCCCTGAGCCGACTGGTGTGGGGCAGTTCTTC. Amino acids: CASSPEPTGVGQFF.

V usage is TRBV3-1 and J usage is TRBJ2-1; 7 positions match TRBD2. The germline V gene has CDR1 LGHDT and CDR2 YNNKEL (reference sequence). This CDR3 spans 14 amino acids. The trim removed 1 base at V and 9 bases at J, leaving 6 bases unmatched. Written as DNA, the CDR3 is TGTGCCAGCAGCCAAGTTTCTAGCGGATTTGAGCAGTTCTTC. Amino acids: CASSQVSSGFEQFF.

The rearrangement uses TRBV12-3 or TRBV12-4 and TRBJ2-7, with 7 bases identical to TRBD1. The trim removed 5 bases at V and 10 bases at J, leaving 11 bases unmatched. CDR3 length equals 13 residues. The CDR3 DNA sequence: TGTGCCAGCAGTACCGGGACAGAGGCCCCCCAGTACTTC. Translating it yields CASSTGTEAPQYF.

At least ten counts were recorded for this clonotype. The chain employs TRBV4-2 and TRBJ1-4; D not resolved. The CDR3 consists of 14 residues. V gave up 4 bases and J gave up 8 bases, with 14 bases separating them. Germline V gene lookup returns CDR1 LGHNA and CDR2 YNFKEQ. In DNA form, the CDR3 reads TGTGCCAGCAGCCCTGCGGGTGTTCCCGAAAAACTGTTTTTT. This codes for CASSPAGVPEKLFF.

J is TRBJ1-1 and V is TRBV29-1; D might be TRBD1 (5 bases). The CDR3 is 18 residues long. V was cut by 0 bases and J by 4 bases, with 24 bases left in between. Germline CDR1 is SQVTM and CDR2 is ANQGSEA. The CDR3 DNA reads as TGCAGCGTTGAAGATGGGTTTTCTGTCGGTCAGGGTGGCACTGAAGCTTTCTTT. It codes for CSVEDGFSVGQGGTEAFF.

V and J are TRBV2 and TRBJ2-7; possibly TRBD2 for D (6 bases). Germline V CDR1 and CDR2: SNHLY, FYNNEI. The CDR3 consists of 15 residues. V gave up 0 bases and J gave up 7 bases, with 16 bases separating them. The CDR3 bases are TGTGCCAGCAGTGAAGCGCTAGGGGAGGTCAGTGAGCAGTACTTC. Its translation is CASSEALGEVSEQYF.